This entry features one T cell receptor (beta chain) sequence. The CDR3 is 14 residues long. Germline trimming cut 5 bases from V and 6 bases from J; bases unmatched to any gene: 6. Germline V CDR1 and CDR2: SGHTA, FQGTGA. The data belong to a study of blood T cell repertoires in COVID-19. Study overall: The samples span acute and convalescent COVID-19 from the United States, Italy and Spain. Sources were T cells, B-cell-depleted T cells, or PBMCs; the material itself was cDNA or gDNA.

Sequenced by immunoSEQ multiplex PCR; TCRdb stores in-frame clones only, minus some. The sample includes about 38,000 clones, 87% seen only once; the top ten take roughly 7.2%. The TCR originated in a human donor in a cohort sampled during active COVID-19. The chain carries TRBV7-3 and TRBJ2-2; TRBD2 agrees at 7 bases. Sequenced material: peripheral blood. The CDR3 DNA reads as TGTGCCAGCAGCGAAATGGCGGGGGCCGGGGAGCTGTTTTTT. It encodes CASSEMAGAGELFF.